This T cell receptor (beta chain) was sequenced during a study of blood T cell repertoires in COVID-19. Overall study context: Samples taken during acute and convalescent COVID-19 were collected in the United States, Italy and Spain.

Trimming removed 10 bases at V and 0 bases at J, with 7 bases between. Germline CDR1 reads MNHEY; CDR2 reads SVGAGI. The CDR3 is 13 amino acids. Original processing notes: Using reference gene primer amplification, nucleated cell counts were estimated. The protocol was immunoSEQ multiplex PCR, while the TCRdb copy is restricted to in-frame clones and leaves out a portion. V, J and clone size are those of that table, while D and trimming were read from the DNA. Of 280,000 or so clones listed, 85% are singletons. The chain couples TRBV6-5 to TRBJ2-6, with D maybe TRBD2 (5 bases). Sequenced: peripheral blood. The source of this sequence is a human donor in a cohort sampled during active COVID-19. The CDR3 bases are TGTGCCACTGGAGGCTCTGGGGCCAACGTCCTGACTTTC. This gives the protein CATGGSGANVLTF.